The 13 T cell receptor beta chains reported below all come from one sample, sequenced in a study of T-cell reconstitution after alpha-beta-depleted transplantation in children. Construction of the TCRbeta library involved unique molecular identifiers. TCRdb fed the PCR reads into MiXCR, producing one record per CDR3 protein. The top ten hold approximately 5.4% of the sample, which has hundreds of thousands of distinct CDR3 sequences, approximately 12% seen once. The sample consisted of PBMCs from the stem cell graft donor, taken from the stem cell graft. The receptors stem from a human donor who donated a stem cell graft to a child with combined immunodeficiency.

The sample holds a few counts of this clonotype. The J gene is TRBJ2-5, the V gene TRBV5-1; 9 bases align to TRBD1. This CDR3 region has 15 residues. CDR1 is SGHRS and CDR2 is YFSETQ in the germline V gene. Unmatched junction bases numbered 8, after V lost 4 bases and J lost 4 bases. The CDR3 loop is CASSQRTGERETQYF. CDR3 DNA: TGCGCCAGCAGCCAACGGACAGGGGAGAGAGAGACCCAGTACTTC.

There are many counts of this clonotype. This chain uses TRBV5-6 with TRBJ1-2, with D possibly matching TRBD1 (6 bases). Trimming left V 2 bases short and J 4 bases short, with 15 bases between. Germline V gene data show CDR1 as SGHDT and CDR2 as YYEEEE. This CDR3 is built from 15 residues. The CDR3 sequence is CASSLSSQGAYGYTF. In DNA form, the CDR3 reads TGTGCCAGCAGCTTAAGCTCACAGGGCGCCTATGGCTACACCTTC. Drawing the rest from reference TRBV5-6 and TRBJ1-2, the complete variable domain is DAGVTQSPTHLIKTRGQQVTLRCSPKSGHDTVSWYQQALGQGPQFIFQYYEEEERQRGNFPDRFSGHQFPNYSSELNVNALLLGDSALYLCASSLSSQGAYGYTFGSGTRLTVV.

This clonotype was picked up a small number of times. The chain has TRBV6-2 or TRBV6-3 and TRBJ1-2; D might be TRBD1 (5 bases). The CDR3 spans 14 residues. Looked up from germline, CDR1 is MNHEY and CDR2 is SVGEGT. Trimming pared 6 bases from V and 6 bases from J, leaving 17 bases between. The DNA of the CDR3 is TGTGCCAGCAGACCTCAGCGCGGGACGGATGGCTACACCTTC. This translates into CASRPQRGTDGYTF.

The chain employs TRBV7-9 and TRBJ2-7; TRBD2 agrees at 16 bases. The CDR3 covers 16 residues. In germline, CDR1 is SEHNR, CDR2 FQNEAQ (reference sequence). Losses at the gene ends were 5 bases for V and 2 bases for J; bases not matched to a gene: 3. The CDR3 here is CASSVGLAGGTYEQYF. The CDR3 DNA sequence: TGTGCCAGCAGCGTGGGACTAGCGGGGGGGACCTACGAGCAGTACTTC.

The sample holds a few counts of this clonotype. This sequence joins TRBV10-3 and TRBJ2-1; 9 bases map to TRBD1. Germline V gene lookup returns CDR1 ENHRY and CDR2 SYGVKD. CDR3 length: 15 residues. V lost 4 bases to trimming and J lost 2 bases; unmatched junction nucleotides: 3. The CDR3 nucleotides read TGTGCCATCAGTGTGTGGACAGGGGCCTACAATGAGCAGTTCTTC. Translated: CAISVWTGAYNEQFF.

The chain employs TRBV27 and TRBJ1-1; the D gene is possibly TRBD1 (5 bases). The CDR3 has 21 amino acids. The germline CDR1 and CDR2 sequences are MNHEY and SMNVEV (reference sequence). Trimming shortened V by 0 bases and J by 3 bases, and 29 bases separated the two germline ends. The CDR3: CASSLSVYALGGSGYDTEAFF. The CDR3 nucleotides read TGTGCCAGCAGTTTATCGGTGTATGCTTTGGGGGGATCAGGTTATGACACTGAAGCTTTCTTT.

This clonotype showed up many times. The genes are TRBV9 and TRBJ2-5; D could derive from TRBD1 or TRBD2 (5 bases each). The CDR3 consists of 15 residues. Trimming removed 3 bases at V and 5 bases at J, with 17 bases between. CDR1 SGDLS and CDR2 YYNGEE come from the germline V gene. This chain's CDR3 is CASSGGALAVETQYF. DNA for the CDR3: TGTGCCAGCAGCGGAGGGGCATTAGCTGTTGAGACCCAGTACTTC.

This clonotype was seen only a few times. The V gene is TRBV24-1, the J gene TRBJ1-6; D is ambiguous. The CDR3 totals 13 residues. Germline V gene data show CDR1 as KGHDR and CDR2 as SFDVKD. V lost 3 bases, J lost 10 bases, and 9 bases lay in between. CDR3 amino acids: CATSDTEDSPLHF. The CDR3 coding sequence is TGTGCCACCAGTGATACGGAGGACTCACCCCTCCACTTT.

This chain joins TRBV12-5 and TRBJ2-1; TRBD1 agrees at 8 bases. CDR3 length: 15 residues. Germline trimming cut 5 bases from V and 2 bases from J; bases unmatched to any gene: 5. CDR1 LGHNT and CDR2 FRNRAP come from the germline V gene. Here the CDR3 DNA reads TGTGCTAGTGGTCCGGGACAGGTGACCTACAATGAGCAGTTCTTC. It is translated as CASGPGQVTYNEQFF. The whole variable domain, remainder taken from reference TRBV12-5 and TRBJ2-1, is DARVTQTPRHKVTEMGQEVTMRCQPILGHNTVFWYRQTMMQGLELLAYFRNRAPLDDSGMPKDRFSAEMPDATLATLKIQPSEPRDSAVYFCASGPGQVTYNEQFFGPGTRLTVL.

This clonotype showed up just a few times. This rearrangement joins TRBV7-9 to TRBJ1-4; D gene uncertain. V was pared by 1 base and J by 4 bases, with 7 bases between. This CDR3 spans 14 amino acids. The germline CDR1 and CDR2 sequences are SEHNR and FQNEAQ (reference sequence). CDR3 DNA sequence: TGTGCCAGCAGCTTAGGTCAGGATAATGAAAAACTGTTTTTT. Translation: CASSLGQDNEKLFF.

V and J are TRBV18 and TRBJ2-4, with TRBD1 matching over 9 bases. Germline V lookup: CDR1 KGHSH, CDR2 LQKENI. The CDR3 covers 16 residues. The V and J ends lost 2 bases and 4 bases, in that order; junction bases with no gene match: 6. CDR3 sequence reads: CASSPSGTGQKNIQYF. The DNA of the CDR3 is TGTGCCAGCTCACCAAGTGGGACAGGGCAGAAAAACATTCAGTACTTC.

This clonotype came up a few times. The chain has TRBV7-2 and TRBJ2-6, with D unresolved. V dropped 4 bases and J dropped 0 bases, with 10 bases sitting between them. In germline, CDR1 is SGHTA, CDR2 FQGNSA. This CDR3 comprises 16 residues. The CDR3 region is CASSSGRISGANVLTF. CDR3 bases: TGTGCCAGCAGCTCCGGACGGATCTCTGGGGCCAACGTCCTGACTTTC.

The V and J genes are TRBV5-1 and TRBJ2-6; TRBD2 is a possible D gene (6 bases). CDR3 length: 17 residues. V gave up 4 bases and J gave up 0 bases, with 14 bases separating them. Germline-derived CDR1 and CDR2 are SGHRS and YFSETQ. The CDR3 DNA is TGCGCCAGCAGCCTCCGGGCGGGGACCTCTGGGGCCAACGTCCTGACTTTC. As protein: CASSLRAGTSGANVLTF.